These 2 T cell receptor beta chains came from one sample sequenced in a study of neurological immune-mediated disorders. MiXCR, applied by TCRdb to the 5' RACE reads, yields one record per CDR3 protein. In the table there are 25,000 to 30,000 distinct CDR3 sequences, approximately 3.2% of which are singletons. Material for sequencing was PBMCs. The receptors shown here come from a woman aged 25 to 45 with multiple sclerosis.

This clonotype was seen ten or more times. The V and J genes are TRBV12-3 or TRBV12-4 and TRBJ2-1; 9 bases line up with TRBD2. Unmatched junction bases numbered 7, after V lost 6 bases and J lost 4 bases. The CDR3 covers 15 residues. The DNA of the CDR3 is TGTGCCAGCAGCCTTCGCGGGGGGGGTTACAATGAGCAGTTCTTC. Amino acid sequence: CASSLRGGGYNEQFF.

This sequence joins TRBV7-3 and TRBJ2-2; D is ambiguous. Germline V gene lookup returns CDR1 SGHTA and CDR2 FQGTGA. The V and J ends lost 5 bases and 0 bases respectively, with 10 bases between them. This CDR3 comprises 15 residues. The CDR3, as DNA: TGTGCCAGCAGCCCGGTTGCGGCGAACACCGGGGAGCTGTTTTTT. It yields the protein CASSPVAANTGELFF.